The present T cell receptor beta chain was sequenced within a study of blood T cell repertoires in COVID-19 (dated by TCRdb to between 2020 and 2021). In terms of the full investigation: Samples from collaborators originated in the United States, Italy and Spain and spanned both the acute and convalescent phases of COVID-19. Samples were obtained from the ongoing ImmuneRACE study (first 160 participants) and from over a thousand subjects provided by 6 global collaborators. The prospective study material was composed of cDNA or gDNA derived from T cells, B-cell-depleted T cells, or PBMCs. Where available, HLA class I and class II types were obtained from metadata supplied by the sample provider rather than from assay-based typing. The repertoires were released in a freely available public database intended as a resource for research on the immune response to SARS-CoV-2. Subjects who had been exposed to COVID-19, were actively infected with it, or had recovered from it provided the deeply sampled blood TCRbeta repertoires that made up the dataset. Sample metadata almost always included a de-identified subject ID, COVID-19 status, age in years and sex.

Results and caveats for the whole study, not just this receptor: Clinical and demographic metadata were provided uncurated, with the amount varying by source and participant.

The immunoSEQ Assay, a bias-controlled multiplex PCR, was used to amplify TCRbeta CDR3 regions from genomic DNA. The study's processing was this. Nucleated cell counts per sample were estimated from amplification of reference gene primers within the assay. Sequence reads were collapsed and filtered to measure the absolute abundance of every unique TCRbeta CDR3 rearrangement. For each sample, productive Simpson clonality was calculated by taking the square root of Simpson's diversity index across productive rearrangements. Held by TCRdb, this immuneACCESS table contains in-frame sequences only and omits some clones. Under half of the omission traces to an unresolved V gene where checked; the cause of the rest is unknown. V, J and clone size were drawn from that table, and D and trimming were deduced from the DNA. Within this sample are about 93,000 clones, with 90% of them counted one time only. The ten largest clones represent about 1.5% of the sample.

Collaborating institutions collected whole blood in K2EDTA tubes following their own protocols. For TCRbeta analysis, collaborator samples were shipped as frozen whole blood, as isolated PBMCs, or as DNA extracted from either sample type. This clone was found once. Its antigen is still unknown. Per-nucleotide qualities are absent, and no much larger clonotype sits a single base away. The junction shows trimming of 6 bases on V and 5 bases on J, and the gene matches do not reach 3 bases of it. CDR3 length: 12 amino acids, cysteine to phenylalanine. Left in the record is the CDR3 DNA by itself, 36 bases read in frame from the first base. Looking up the germline V gene (reference sequence) yields CDR1 LGHDT and CDR2 YNNKEL.

The rearrangement combines TRBV3-1 (or the pseudogene TRBV3-2) with TRBJ2-5; 7 bases in between match TRBD1. Material: peripheral blood. The origin of this receptor is a human donor with active COVID-19. The donor label of this sample is uncertain. The sequenced DNA is TGTGCCAGCAGGTACAGGGGTGAGACCCAGTACTTC. This yields the protein CASRYRGETQYF.